This TCR beta chain was observed in a study of cytomegalovirus exposure and HLA in healthy donors. Findings of the study overall: Looking again later, the authors saw that most CMV-associated TCR beta chains seemed HLA-restricted. It has been reported that TCR beta sequences accurately predicted the HLA-A and HLA-B alleles of most subjects.

Concerning this clone itself: Antigen: not known.

The donors were healthy bone marrow donors. Germline CDR1 is MNHEY and CDR2 is SMNVEV (reference sequence). This CDR3 has 16 residues. Trimming removed 6 bases from V and 0 bases from J, with 16 bases in between. Use of 60 Vbeta and 13 Jbeta primers characterized the PCR. Clones were read by immunoSEQ multiplex PCR, and TCRdb kept only the in-frame ones, dropping some. The profile covers about 120,000 clones, with around 63% appearing a single time and less than 12% taken by the ten largest. Material: PBMCs. The gene calls are TRBV27 and TRBJ2-3, with unresolved D. This receptor was obtained from a man in his forties in good health and CMV-seropositive. The chain's CDR3 is CASSPKLPHSTDTQYF. Written as DNA, the CDR3 is TGTGCCAGCAGCCCAAAGCTCCCCCATAGCACAGATACGCAGTATTTT.